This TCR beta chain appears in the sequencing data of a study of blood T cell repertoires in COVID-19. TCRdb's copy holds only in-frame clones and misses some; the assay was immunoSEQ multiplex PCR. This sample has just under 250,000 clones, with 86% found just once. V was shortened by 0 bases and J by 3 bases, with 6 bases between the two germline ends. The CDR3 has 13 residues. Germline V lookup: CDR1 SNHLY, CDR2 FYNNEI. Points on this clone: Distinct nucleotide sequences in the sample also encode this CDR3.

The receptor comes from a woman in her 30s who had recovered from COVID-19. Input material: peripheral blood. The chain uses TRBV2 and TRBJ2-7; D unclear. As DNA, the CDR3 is TGTGCCAGCAGTGAAGCAAGGAGCTACGAGCAGTACTTC. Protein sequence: CASSEARSYEQYF.